The 7 T cell receptor beta chains listed next were all sequenced from one sample in a study of T cells in Graves' hyperthyroidism and ophthalmopathy. RNA transcripts gave rise to amplified TCR beta CDR3 regions. The primer set for the first-round RT-PCR of the TCR CDR3 was HTBI. TCRdb re-analysed the multiplex PCR reads in MiXCR, keeping a single row per CDR3 protein. The table records 200,000 to 250,000 distinct CDR3 sequences, around 19% of them present only once. The specimen was blood. These receptors all come from a man aged 35 to 55 with Graves' hyperthyroidism.

This clonotype was observed many times. The chain employs TRBV4-1 and TRBJ2-7; tentative D call: TRBD2 (5 bases). The V end was cut by 1 base, the J end by 3 bases, with 16 bases between. CDR3 size: 16 residues. Germline V lookup: CDR1 MGHRA, CDR2 YSYEKL. The CDR3 spells CASSQVFGVKGYEQYF. CDR3 nucleotides: TGCGCCAGCAGCCAAGTGTTCGGGGTCAAGGGCTACGAGCAGTACTTC.

This clonotype came up once. This chain joins TRBV11-3 and TRBJ1-1, with D unresolved. The V and J ends lost 0 bases and 0 bases respectively, with 8 bases between them. Germline V CDR1 and CDR2: SGHNT, YENEEA. The CDR3 is made up of 15 amino acids. The chain's CDR3 is CASSLDNGMNTEAFF. CDR3 DNA: TGTGCCAGCAGCTTAGATAACGGGATGAACACTGAAGCTTTCTTT.

This chain links TRBV29-1 with TRBJ1-2, with 10 bases aligning to TRBD1. This CDR3 is 13 amino acids long. V shed 3 bases, J shed 8 bases, and the junction held 6 bases outside the gene matches. The germline gives CDR1 SQVTM, CDR2 ANQGSEA. This CDR3 is CSVERGQGWGYTF. CDR3 nucleotides: TGCAGCGTTGAGAGGGGACAGGGGTGGGGCTACACCTTC.

There are many counts of this clonotype. This sequence joins TRBV29-1 and TRBJ2-3; a possible D gene is TRBD2 (5 bases). V was cut by 6 bases and J by 0 bases, with 13 bases left in between. Germline V gives CDR1 SQVTM, CDR2 ANQGSEA. This CDR3 contains 14 residues. In DNA form, the CDR3 reads TGCAGCGTCCGAGGGCCCAGTAGCACAGATACGCAGTATTTT. Translation: CSVRGPSSTDTQYF.

There are many counts of this clonotype. V gene TRBV3-1 combines with J gene TRBJ1-1, with D possibly being TRBD1 (6 bases). The germline gives CDR1 LGHDT, CDR2 YNNKEL (reference sequence). V was pared by 3 bases and J by 4 bases, with 15 bases between. The CDR3 covers 15 residues. This chain's CDR3 is CASSHGLWGATEAFF. The CDR3 DNA is TGTGCCAGCAGCCATGGGTTGTGGGGGGCCACTGAAGCTTTCTTT.

This clonotype was found a few times. The rearrangement links TRBV10-2 to TRBJ1-1; D uncertain. The length of the CDR3 is 10 residues. The V and J ends lost 7 bases and 0 bases respectively, with 0 bases between them. Per germline, CDR1 WSHSY and CDR2 SAAADI. As DNA, the CDR3 is TGCGCCAGCATGAACACTGAAGCTTTCTTT. Its translation: CASMNTEAFF.

This clonotype was seen at least ten times. V gene TRBV3-1 combines with J gene TRBJ2-3; D ambiguous. Per the germline V gene, CDR1 is LGHDT and CDR2 is YNNKEL (reference sequence). The V gene lost 0 bases and the J gene lost 6 bases, with 10 bases spanning the gap. The CDR3 contains 14 residues. Here the CDR3 DNA reads TGTGCCAGCAGCCAAGATCCCAGGATCGATACGCAGTATTTT. This encodes CASSQDPRIDTQYF.